Sequencing of this TCR beta chain was carried out in a study of CD8 T cells in ankylosing spondylitis. Study-level results: Reportedly, significant enrichment of disease-linked clones occurred in matched ankylosing spondylitis synovial fluid. Among TCR beta sequences, a motif of several highly homologous variants appeared characteristic of ankylosing spondylitis blood.

Germline lookup yields CDR1 PRHDT and CDR2 FYEKMQ (reference sequence). This CDR3 spans 16 amino acids. V gave up 5 bases and J gave up 7 bases; unmatched junction bases: 7. A single record per CDR3 protein comes from TCRdb applying MiXCR to the 5' RACE reads. The sample carries about 360,000 distinct CDR3 sequences, 20% to 25% recorded once. With respect to this clonotype: Its cognate antigen is unknown.

This receptor was identified in a male donor with ankylosing spondylitis or in good health (not recorded which). Input material: blood, either unsorted or a sorted T cell fraction (not recorded which). This rearrangement joins TRBV13 to TRBJ1-6, with TRBD1 matching over 11 bases. DNA for the CDR3: TGTGCCAGCAGCAATAGGGGACAGGGGGAGAATTCACCCCTCCACTTT. Protein: CASSNRGQGENSPLHF.